These 25 T cell receptor beta chains were sequenced from one sample in a study of blood T cell repertoires in COVID-19. The protocol was immunoSEQ multiplex PCR, while the TCRdb copy is restricted to in-frame clones and leaves out a portion. Of about 250,000 clones listed, less than 90% are singletons. Sequenced input: PBMCs or T cells enriched from blood (not recorded which). These receptors all come from a woman between 50 and 59 years old who had recovered from COVID-19.

This clone was seen more than once but under ten times. In the same sample, other DNA sequences code for this CDR3. The chain carries TRBV7-2 and TRBJ1-5; 7 nucleotides line up with TRBD1. V lost 1 base and J lost 6; bases outside the gene matches: 3. Germline V gene data show CDR1 as SGHTA and CDR2 as FQGNSA. This CDR3 region has 14 residues. The CDR3 spells CASSLGGGGQPQHF. The CDR3 DNA is TGTGCCAGCAGCTTAGGAGGGGGCGGTCAGCCCCAGCATTTT.

The chain recombines TRBV11-2 with TRBJ1-4, with 12 bases fitting TRBD1. Germline V CDR1 and CDR2: SGHAT, FQNNGV. V gave up 4 bases and J gave up 8 bases; unmatched junction bases: 14. The CDR3 totals 18 residues. The CDR3 nucleotides are TGTGCCAGCAGCTCCCAAGGGACAGGGGGCGAAGGGTGGGAAAAACTGTTTTTT. Translating it yields CASSSQGTGGEGWEKLFF.

The chain carries TRBV28 and TRBJ1-4; no firm D call. Germline V gives CDR1 MDHEN, CDR2 SYDVKM. The V gene lost 7 bases and the J gene lost 0 bases, with 6 bases spanning the gap. The CDR3 has 13 residues. This chain's CDR3 is CASTGTTNEKLFF. In DNA form, the CDR3 reads TGTGCCAGCACCGGGACAACTAATGAAAAACTGTTTTTT.

The genes are TRBV19 and TRBJ1-6, with 8 bases matching TRBD1. Germline loops: CDR1 LNHDA, CDR2 SQIVND (reference sequence). The length of the CDR3 is 14 residues. Trimming at V came to 5 bases and at J to 10 bases, leaving 7 bases not matched to a gene. CDR3 nucleotides: TGTGCCAGTAGTGACCGGGACAGGTCCTCACCCCTCCACTTT. This encodes CASSDRDRSSPLHF.

The chain recombines TRBV28 with TRBJ1-1; weak D call: TRBD1 (5 bases). Germline V gene data show CDR1 as MDHEN and CDR2 as SYDVKM. The CDR3 runs 14 residues. V lost 6 bases to trimming and J lost 1 base, with 12 bases between them. The CDR3 sequence: CASRTGEGNTEAFF. The DNA for the CDR3 is TGTGCCAGCAGAACAGGAGAAGGGAACACTGAAGCTTTCTTT. The whole variable domain, remainder taken from reference TRBV28 and TRBJ1-1, is DVKVTQSSRYLVKRTGEKVFLECVQDMDHENMFWYRQDPGLGLRLIYFSYDVKMKEKGDIPEGYSVSREKKERFSLILESASTNQTSMYLCASRTGEGNTEAFFGQGTRLTVV.

The rearrangement uses TRBV19 and TRBJ1-5; D is ambiguous. Germline V gene data show CDR1 as LNHDA and CDR2 as SQIVND (reference sequence). The CDR3 covers 12 residues. With 3 bases removed from V and 11 bases from J, the gap between germline ends came to 11 bases. The CDR3 region is CASSMEGRAQHF. The CDR3 bases are TGTGCCAGTAGTATGGAGGGTAGGGCCCAGCATTTT.

The chain employs TRBV5-1 and TRBJ1-2, with D tentatively TRBD1 (6 bases). The germline gives CDR1 SGHRS, CDR2 YFSETQ. Trimming pared 0 bases from V and 6 bases from J, leaving 12 bases between. The CDR3 sequence is 14 residues long. CDR3 in amino acids: CASSLVQGPDGYTF. DNA for the CDR3: TGCGCCAGCAGCTTGGTTCAGGGGCCTGATGGCTACACCTTC.

This clone has just one count. The gene calls are TRBV29-1 and TRBJ2-1, with 9 positions matching TRBD2. Looked up from germline, CDR1 is SQVTM and CDR2 is ANQGSEA. The junction had 9 bases not matched to a gene; V was cut back by 2 bases and J by 7 bases. This CDR3 comprises 15 residues. Written as DNA, the CDR3 is TGCAGCGTTGAAAATTTAGGCCTAGCGGGGAATGAGCAGTTCTTC. Translating gives CSVENLGLAGNEQFF.

V gene TRBV29-1 combines with J gene TRBJ1-5; 8 positions agree with TRBD1. There are 15 residues in the CDR3. V lost 6 bases to trimming and J lost 2 bases; unmatched junction nucleotides: 9. The germline V gene has CDR1 SQVTM and CDR2 ANQGSEA. The CDR3 is CSVGTGGEGNQPQHF. The DNA for the CDR3 is TGCAGCGTAGGGACAGGTGGAGAGGGCAATCAGCCCCAGCATTTT.

The rearrangement joins TRBV28 to TRBJ1-4, with 7 positions matching TRBD1. The trim removed 5 bases at V and 5 bases at J, leaving 8 bases unmatched. This CDR3 has 15 amino acids. Germline CDR1 is MDHEN and CDR2 is SYDVKM. The CDR3 DNA reads TGTGCCAGCAGTGCCCGGACAGGAGAAAATGAAAAACTGTTTTTT. Protein sequence: CASSARTGENEKLFF.

The rearrangement uses TRBV10-3 and TRBJ1-6, with 10 nucleotides matching TRBD1. This CDR3 contains 14 residues. The J segment lost 7 bases and the V segment lost 6 bases, leaving 3 bases of the junction unmatched. Germline CDR1 and CDR2: ENHRY and SYGVKD. The CDR3 region is CAIRGQGRNSPLHF. The CDR3 bases are TGTGCCATCAGGGGACAGGGGCGGAATTCACCCCTCCACTTT.

The chain is built from TRBV4-2 and TRBJ2-3, with 10 positions matching TRBD2. The ends lost 1 base at V and 4 bases at J; junction bases unmatched: 5. Germline V gene data show CDR1 as LGHNA and CDR2 as YNFKEQ. The CDR3 spans 16 residues. The CDR3 sequence is CASSQVTGTSADTQYF. CDR3 DNA: TGTGCCAGCAGCCAAGTGACCGGGACTAGCGCAGATACGCAGTATTTT.

The J gene is TRBJ2-1, the V gene TRBV15; 8 bases map to TRBD2. J lost 12 bases, V lost 8 bases, and 9 bases had no gene match. Germline V CDR1 and CDR2: LNHNV, YYDKDF (reference sequence). CDR3 length equals 12 residues. The CDR3 sequence: CATSRGDTGQFF. CDR3 sequence (DNA): TGTGCCACCTCGCGGGGGGACACGGGGCAGTTCTTC.

The gene calls are TRBV5-4 and TRBJ2-1; 16 bases fit TRBD2. Germline lookup yields CDR1 SGHNT and CDR2 YYREEE (reference sequence). V lost 3 bases and J lost 6; bases outside the gene matches: 12. This CDR3 comprises 19 residues. DNA for the CDR3: TGTGCCAGCAGCTGGCGTCCCGGGACTAGCGGGAGGGCCGGCAATGAGCAGTTCTTC. Translated, it gives CASSWRPGTSGRAGNEQFF.

A single count supports this clone. The V call is TRBV27, the J call TRBJ1-4; a possible D gene is TRBD1 (6 bases). Germline-derived CDR1 and CDR2 are MNHEY and SMNVEV (reference sequence). V dropped 2 bases and J dropped 7 bases, with 11 bases sitting between them. CDR3 length equals 14 residues. CDR3 DNA sequence: TGTGCCAGCAGTTTACGGGGGGCTGGTGAAAAACTGTTTTTT. It yields the protein CASSLRGAGEKLFF.

This clone was seen a single time. This rearrangement joins TRBV12-3 or TRBV12-4 to TRBJ1-2; D is possibly TRBD1 (5 bases). This CDR3 is built from 12 residues. V was pared by 5 bases and J by 5 bases, with 9 bases between. The CDR3: CASSRDSYGYTF. CDR3 nucleotide sequence: TGTGCCAGCAGTCGAGACAGTTATGGCTACACCTTC.

This chain links TRBV5-1 with TRBJ2-1; 10 nucleotides line up with TRBD2. Losses at the gene ends were 1 base for V and 7 bases for J; bases not matched to a gene: 14. Germline assignment: CDR1 SGHRS and CDR2 YFSETQ. This CDR3 contains 18 residues. The DNA for the CDR3 is TGCGCCAGCAGCTTGTCGTCAGGGTCTAGCGGGAGTTTAAATGAGCAGTTCTTC. This gives the protein CASSLSSGSSGSLNEQFF.

CDR3: CASSLFRGGDSPLHF. CDR3 bases: TGTGCCAGCAGCTTATTCAGAGGAGGGGACTCACCCCTCCACTTT. The rearrangement joins TRBV7-2 to TRBJ1-6, with a weak D call TRBD1 (5 bases). Germline CDR1 is SGHTA and CDR2 is FQGNSA. CDR3 size: 15 residues. Trimming pared 2 bases from V and 10 bases from J, leaving 15 bases between.

The chain recombines TRBV5-1 with TRBJ1-2; no clear D gene. Trimming removed 3 bases at V and 1 base at J, with 13 bases between. Germline V gives CDR1 SGHRS, CDR2 YFSETQ. This CDR3 is built from 15 residues. The CDR3 DNA follows: TGCGCCAGCAGCTCCGACACAAGATTTAACTATGGCTACACCTTC. Translating it yields CASSSDTRFNYGYTF.

This sequence joins TRBV5-1 and TRBJ2-7; TRBD1 is a possible D gene (5 bases). Trimming removed 0 bases at V and 5 bases at J, with 15 bases between. The CDR3 totals 15 residues. Per germline, CDR1 SGHRS and CDR2 YFSETQ. The CDR3 bases are TGCGCCAGCAGCTTGGCGGGCCAGGGTGTTAACGAGCAGTACTTC. Translated, it gives CASSLAGQGVNEQYF.

The chain employs TRBV2 and TRBJ2-3, with 13 nucleotides matching TRBD2. From germline, CDR1 is SNHLY and CDR2 FYNNEI. The junction had 9 bases not matched to a gene; V was cut back by 4 bases and J by 2 bases. The CDR3 covers 18 residues. The CDR3 nucleotides are TGTGCCAGCAGTGTGAGGACTAGCGGGGGAGTTGACACAGATACGCAGTATTTT. Residues: CASSVRTSGGVDTDTQYF.

This sequence joins TRBV7-9 and TRBJ2-5; D is unclear. There are 12 residues in the CDR3. The ends were cut back, 3 bases at V and 5 bases at J, with 7 bases in the middle. Germline V CDR1 and CDR2: SEHNR, FQNEAQ (reference sequence). The CDR3 loop reads CASSFRPETQYF. Written as DNA, the CDR3 is TGTGCCAGCAGCTTTCGTCCCGAGACCCAGTACTTC.

The V call is TRBV29-1, the J call TRBJ1-1, with no clear D. CDR1 is SQVTM and CDR2 is ANQGSEA in the germline V gene. Between the trimmed V and J ends, which lost 7 bases and 8 bases, there was a span of 11 bases. There are 10 residues in the CDR3. The CDR3 is CSASQTEAFF. In DNA, the CDR3 is TGCAGCGCCTCACAAACAGAAGCTTTCTTT.

This chain connects TRBV14 to TRBJ2-4; D is undetermined. The germline V gene encodes CDR1 SGHDN and CDR2 FVKESK. This CDR3 has 13 residues. Trimming left V 1 base short and J 5 bases short, with 6 bases between. CDR3 amino acids: CASSQGAQNIQYF. The DNA for the CDR3 is TGTGCCAGCAGCCAAGGGGCCCAAAACATTCAGTACTTC. Based on the CDR3 plus reference TRBV14 and TRBJ2-4, the full variable domain is EAGVTQFPSHSVIEKGQTVTLRCDPISGHDNLYWYRRVMGKEIKFLLHFVKESKQDESGMPNNRFLAERTGGTYSTLKVQPAELEDSGVYFCASSQGAQNIQYFGAGTRLSVL.

The gene calls are TRBV7-2 and TRBJ2-3; D unresolved. The CDR3 covers 16 residues. CDR1 and CDR2 from the germline V gene are SGHTA and FQGNSA. V shed 1 base and J shed 0 bases, with 11 bases lying between them. The CDR3 protein is CASSLVGAVSTDTQYF. DNA of the CDR3: TGTGCCAGCAGCTTAGTGGGCGCCGTGAGCACAGATACGCAGTATTTT.